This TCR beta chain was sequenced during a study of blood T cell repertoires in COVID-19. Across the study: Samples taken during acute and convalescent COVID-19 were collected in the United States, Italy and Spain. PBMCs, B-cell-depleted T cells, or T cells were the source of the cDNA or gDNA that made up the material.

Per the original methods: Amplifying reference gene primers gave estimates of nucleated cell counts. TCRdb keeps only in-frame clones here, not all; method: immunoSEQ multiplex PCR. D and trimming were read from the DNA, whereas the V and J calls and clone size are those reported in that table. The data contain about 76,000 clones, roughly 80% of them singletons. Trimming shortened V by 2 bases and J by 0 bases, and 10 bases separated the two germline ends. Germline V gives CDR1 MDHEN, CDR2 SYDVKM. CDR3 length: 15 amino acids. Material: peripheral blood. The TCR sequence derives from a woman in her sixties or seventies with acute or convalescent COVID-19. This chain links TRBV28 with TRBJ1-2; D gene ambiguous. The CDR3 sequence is CASSLDIPTNYGYTF. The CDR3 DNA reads TGTGCCAGCAGTTTAGACATACCCACTAACTATGGCTACACCTTC.